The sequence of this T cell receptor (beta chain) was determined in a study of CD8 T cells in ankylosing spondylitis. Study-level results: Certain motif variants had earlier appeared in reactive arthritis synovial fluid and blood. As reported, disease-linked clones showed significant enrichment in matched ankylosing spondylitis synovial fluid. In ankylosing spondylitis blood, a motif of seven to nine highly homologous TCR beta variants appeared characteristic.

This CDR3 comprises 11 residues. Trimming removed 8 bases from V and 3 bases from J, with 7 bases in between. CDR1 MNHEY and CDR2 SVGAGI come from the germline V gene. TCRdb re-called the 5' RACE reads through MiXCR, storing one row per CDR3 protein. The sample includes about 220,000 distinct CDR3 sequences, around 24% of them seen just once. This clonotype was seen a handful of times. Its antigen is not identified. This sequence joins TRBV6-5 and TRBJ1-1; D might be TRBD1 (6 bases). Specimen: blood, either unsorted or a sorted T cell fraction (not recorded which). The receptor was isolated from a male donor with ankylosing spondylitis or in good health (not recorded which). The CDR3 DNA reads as TGTGCCAGCTGGACAGACACTGAAGCTTTCTTT. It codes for CASWTDTEAFF.